This T cell receptor beta chain was recorded in a study of PD-L1 blockade in urothelial cancer (dated by TCRdb to about 2017). Study-wide context: Therapy was started around 2014 for all patients, and atezolizumab 1,200 mg was administered intravenously every 3 weeks. About 85% of the 29 patients were males with bladder-origin urothelial cancer, and about 65% of the roughly 30 reported a prior smoking history. Nine or ten patients reached durable clinical benefit, while some 20 patients did not. Pretreatment tumor samples and matched peripheral blood, collected serially before and after atezolizumab treatment, underwent TCR sequencing. Around 30 patients had pretreatment blood TCR-seq, about 24 had at least one posttreatment blood collection, and about 24 had tumor TCR-seq. Blood samples gave a median of about 150,000 T cells and 80,000 or so unique TCRs, with a median clonality of 0.080. The study was an exploratory multi-omic analysis of somatic, immune and clinical correlates of response to PD-L1 blockade with atezolizumab in urothelial cancer. Blood samples were analyzed at two time points: 3 weeks after treatment start (second dose) and 6 weeks after treatment start. Patients had an ECOG performance status of 0 or 1 and had received between 0 and 3 prior chemotherapy regimens. In the same patients, pretreatment tumors underwent whole exome sequencing and RNA sequencing in addition to TCR sequencing. Durable clinical benefit meant progression-free survival longer than 6 months, and TCR features were also tested against progression-free and overall survival.

The time point label here, explained by the study, means: peripheral blood 6 weeks after treatment start. A cohort of 30 or so patients with locally advanced or metastatic urothelial carcinoma, treated at Memorial Sloan Kettering on a trial protocol, was included. Peripheral blood mononuclear cells were collected pretreatment and during treatment, with between 1 and 8 total time points obtained per patient. The Qiagen DNeasy Blood extraction kit was used to purify genomic DNA from total PBMCs and from tumor samples. PBMCs were collected pretreatment and during treatment, and were isolated and stored as previously described. Synthetic TCR analog templates were spiked into each PCR so that absolute template abundance could be estimated from read counts. TCRbeta CDR3 regions were amplified from genomic DNA with bias-controlled V and J gene primers using the immunoSEQ assay. Sequencing of rearranged TCRbeta segments was done at approximately 20X coverage. In the source study's methods: Sequencing errors were corrected by clustering, and CDR3s were annotated against IMGT so that V, D and J genes could be assigned. Only productive TCRbeta rearrangements were used in downstream analyses, excluding out-of-frame or stop-codon sequences. Clonality was calculated as one minus the Shannon entropy normalized by the log of the number of unique productive sequences. Clones differing between time points or between blood and tumor were identified by Fisher's exact test with Benjamini-Hochberg correction at adjusted p below 0.01. Here the immuneACCESS table is served through TCRdb, limited to in-frame sequences with V and J called. Missing clones are a known gap in these copies; in checked studies unresolved V genes cover under half, and the rest lacks a known reason. The D gene and trimming were derived from the DNA, and the V and J assignments and clone size from that table. This sample has nearly 50,000 clones in its table, and around 80% of those were observed once. The ten largest clones take up 8.8% of the sample.

With respect to this clone: No cognate antigen has been identified for it. It has no much larger one-base neighbor in the sample; base qualities were not kept.

On the study overall, not on this receptor specifically: Because the sample size was small (n of about 30) and many exploratory analyses were performed, the results are intended to be hypothesis-generating. Greater expansion of tumor-associated TCR clones in peripheral blood 3 weeks after the start of treatment was observed in patients with durable benefit (n of about 20, p = 0.022). Improved progression-free and overall survival was associated with having pretreatment peripheral blood TCR clonality below the median.

Per the germline V gene, MNHEY is the CDR1 and SVGAGI is the CDR2. Ends trimmed: V by 6 bases, J by 2 bases; bases unmatched to a gene: 4. The CDR3 holds 14 amino acids from the cysteine to the phenylalanine. The entry retains the CDR3 DNA only, 42 bases that are in frame from base 1. Here the chain combines TRBV6-5 and TRBJ2-5; TRBD2 matches 9 bases in the middle. The origin of this receptor is a man aged 65-85 years with urothelial cancer. The sample in question was PBMCs, obtained around atezolizumab (anti-PD-L1) treatment. The CDR3 region reads CASRLTSGQETQYF. The DNA is as follows: TGTGCCAGCAGGCTGACTAGCGGACAAGAGACCCAGTACTTC.